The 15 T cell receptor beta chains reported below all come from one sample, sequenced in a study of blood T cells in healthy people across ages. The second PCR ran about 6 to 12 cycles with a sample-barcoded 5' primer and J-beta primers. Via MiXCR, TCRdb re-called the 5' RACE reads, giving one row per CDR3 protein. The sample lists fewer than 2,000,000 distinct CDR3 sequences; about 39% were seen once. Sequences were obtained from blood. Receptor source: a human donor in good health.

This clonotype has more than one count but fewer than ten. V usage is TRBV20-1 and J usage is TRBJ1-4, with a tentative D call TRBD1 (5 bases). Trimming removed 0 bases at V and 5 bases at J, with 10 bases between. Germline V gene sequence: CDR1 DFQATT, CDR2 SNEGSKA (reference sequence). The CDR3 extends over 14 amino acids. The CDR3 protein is CSAREGRLNEKLFF. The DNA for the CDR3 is TGCAGTGCTAGAGAGGGACGTCTCAATGAAAAACTGTTTTTT.

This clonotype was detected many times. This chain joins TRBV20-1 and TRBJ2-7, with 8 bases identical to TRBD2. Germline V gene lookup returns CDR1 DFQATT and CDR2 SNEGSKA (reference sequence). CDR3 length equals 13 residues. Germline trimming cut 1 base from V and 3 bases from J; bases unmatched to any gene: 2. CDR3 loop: CSARGGLDYEQYF. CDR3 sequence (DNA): TGCAGTGCTAGAGGGGGACTAGACTACGAGCAGTACTTC.

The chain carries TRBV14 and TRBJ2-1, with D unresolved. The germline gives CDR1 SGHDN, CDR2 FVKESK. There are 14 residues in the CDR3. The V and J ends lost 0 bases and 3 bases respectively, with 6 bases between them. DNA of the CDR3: TGTGCCAGCAGCCAAGAACCGAACTACAATGAGCAGTTCTTC. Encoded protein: CASSQEPNYNEQFF.

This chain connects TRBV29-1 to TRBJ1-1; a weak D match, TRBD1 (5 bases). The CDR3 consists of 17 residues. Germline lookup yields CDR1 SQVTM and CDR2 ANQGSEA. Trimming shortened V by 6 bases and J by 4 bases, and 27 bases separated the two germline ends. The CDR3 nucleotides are TGCAGCGTGGTCTTCAGGGAGCGGGGAATATTGGGCACTGAAGCTTTCTTT. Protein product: CSVVFRERGILGTEAFF.

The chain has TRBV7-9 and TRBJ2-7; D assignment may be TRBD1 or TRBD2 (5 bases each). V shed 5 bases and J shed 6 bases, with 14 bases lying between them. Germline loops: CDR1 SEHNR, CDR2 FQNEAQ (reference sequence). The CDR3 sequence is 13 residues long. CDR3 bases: TGTGCCAGCAGCGTCCGGGACCTCCTCGAGCAGTACTTC. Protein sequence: CASSVRDLLEQYF.

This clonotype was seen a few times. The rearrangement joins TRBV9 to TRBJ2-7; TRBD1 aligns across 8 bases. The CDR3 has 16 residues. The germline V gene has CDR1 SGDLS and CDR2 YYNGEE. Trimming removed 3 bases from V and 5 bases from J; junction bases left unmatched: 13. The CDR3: CASSESTGGIEDEQYF. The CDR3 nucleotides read TGTGCCAGCAGCGAGTCAACAGGGGGTATTGAGGACGAGCAGTACTTC.

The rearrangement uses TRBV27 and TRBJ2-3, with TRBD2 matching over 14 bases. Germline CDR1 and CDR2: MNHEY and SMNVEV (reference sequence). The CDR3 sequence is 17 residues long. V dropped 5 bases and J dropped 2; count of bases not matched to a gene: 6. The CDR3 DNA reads TGTGCCAGCAGTCCGGGACTAGCGGGGGTATACACAGATACGCAGTATTTT. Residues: CASSPGLAGVYTDTQYF.

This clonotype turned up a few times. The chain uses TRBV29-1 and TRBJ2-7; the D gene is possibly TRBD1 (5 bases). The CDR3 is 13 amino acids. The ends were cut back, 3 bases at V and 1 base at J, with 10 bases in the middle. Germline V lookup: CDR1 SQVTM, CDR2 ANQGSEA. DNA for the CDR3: TGCAGCGTTGAGAAGGCAGGGTCCTACGAGCAGTACTTC. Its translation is CSVEKAGSYEQYF.

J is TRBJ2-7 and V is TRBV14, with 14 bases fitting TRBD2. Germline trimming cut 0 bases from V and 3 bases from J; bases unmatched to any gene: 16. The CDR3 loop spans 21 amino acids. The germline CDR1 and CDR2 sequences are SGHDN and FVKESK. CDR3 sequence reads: CASSQDRFLGLAGGVGYEQYF. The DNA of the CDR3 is TGTGCCAGCAGCCAAGATCGATTTCTCGGACTAGCGGGGGGCGTTGGCTACGAGCAGTACTTC. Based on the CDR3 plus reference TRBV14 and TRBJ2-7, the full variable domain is EAGVTQFPSHSVIEKGQTVTLRCDPISGHDNLYWYRRVMGKEIKFLLHFVKESKQDESGMPNNRFLAERTGGTYSTLKVQPAELEDSGVYFCASSQDRFLGLAGGVGYEQYFGPGTRLTVT.

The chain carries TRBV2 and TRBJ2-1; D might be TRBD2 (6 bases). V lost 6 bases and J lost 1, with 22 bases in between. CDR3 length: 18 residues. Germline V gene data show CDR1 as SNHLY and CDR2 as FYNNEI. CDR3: CASRRGGEVHGSYNEQFF. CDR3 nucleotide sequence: TGTGCCAGCAGGAGGGGCGGGGAGGTCCACGGATCCTACAATGAGCAGTTCTTC.

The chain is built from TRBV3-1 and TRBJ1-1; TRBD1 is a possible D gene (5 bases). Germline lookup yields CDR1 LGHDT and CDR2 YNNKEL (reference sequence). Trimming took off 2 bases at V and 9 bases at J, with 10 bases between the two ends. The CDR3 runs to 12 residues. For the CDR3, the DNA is TGTGCCAGCAGCCAACAGGGCAGCAAAGCTTTCTTT. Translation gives CASSQQGSKAFF.

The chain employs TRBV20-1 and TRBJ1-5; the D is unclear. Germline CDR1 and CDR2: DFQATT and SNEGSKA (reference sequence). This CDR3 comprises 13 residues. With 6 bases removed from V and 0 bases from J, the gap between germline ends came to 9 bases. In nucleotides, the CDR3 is TGCAGTGCCAAGACGAATAGCAATCAGCCCCAGCATTTT. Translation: CSAKTNSNQPQHF.

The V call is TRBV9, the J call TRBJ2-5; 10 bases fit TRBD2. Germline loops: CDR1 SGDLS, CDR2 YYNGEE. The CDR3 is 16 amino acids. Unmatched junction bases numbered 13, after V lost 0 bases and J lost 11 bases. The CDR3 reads CASSVGGSGGTNEQYF. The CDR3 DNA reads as TGTGCCAGCAGCGTAGGAGGTAGCGGGGGGACCAATGAGCAGTACTTC.

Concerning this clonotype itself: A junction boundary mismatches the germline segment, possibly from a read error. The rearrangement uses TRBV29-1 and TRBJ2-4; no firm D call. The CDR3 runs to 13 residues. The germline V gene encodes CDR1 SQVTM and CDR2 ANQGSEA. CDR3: CSVQEVSYNEQYF. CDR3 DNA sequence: TGCAGCGTTCAAGAGGTCTCCTACAATGAGCAGTACTTC.

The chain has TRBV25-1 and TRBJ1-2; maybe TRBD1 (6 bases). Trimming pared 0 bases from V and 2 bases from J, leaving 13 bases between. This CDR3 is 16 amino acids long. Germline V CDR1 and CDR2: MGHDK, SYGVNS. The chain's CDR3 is CASSEYISGTNYGYTF. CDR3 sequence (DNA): TGTGCCAGCAGTGAATATATATCCGGGACAAACTATGGCTACACCTTC.